A selection of T cell receptor beta chains follows, all from one sample in a study of radiation and T cells in renal cell carcinoma. Profiling relied on immunoSEQ multiplex PCR, and the TCRdb table lists in-frame clones only, not all of them. The data contain roughly 45,000 clones, 70% to 85% of them seen just once; the ten biggest clones take up 25% to 30%. Sample: blood, taken from a patient whose treatment included radiotherapy and nephrectomy. Receptors were obtained from a woman in her seventies with renal cell carcinoma. The CDR3 runs from the conserved cysteine through the conserved F or W. The order of the fields is clone size, V gene, J gene, D gene, CDR3 protein, CDR3 DNA. The D gene is left open where the match is weak. Clone sizes are given selectively: once, few, many, or a class where the clone is expanded.

clone_size: -; v_call: TRBV5-6; j_call: TRBJ2-1; d_call: TRBD2; cdr3_aa: CASSLVASGRAFPYNEQFF; cdr3_nt: TGTGCCAGCAGCTTGGTGGCTAGCGGGAGGGCGTTCCCCTACAATGAGCAGTTCTTC
clone_size: -; v_call: TRBV11-2; j_call: TRBJ2-7; d_call: -; cdr3_aa: CASSFQVEQYF; cdr3_nt: TGTGCCAGCAGCTTTCAGGTCGAGCAGTACTTC
clone_size: -; v_call: TRBV19; j_call: TRBJ2-2; d_call: TRBD2; cdr3_aa: CASRWASGRLNTGELFF; cdr3_nt: TGTGCCAGTAGATGGGCTAGCGGGAGATTGAACACCGGGGAGCTGTTTTTT
clone_size: -; v_call: TRBV9; j_call: TRBJ2-3; d_call: -; cdr3_aa: CASSVTDLGRGRDTQYF; cdr3_nt: TGTGCCAGCAGCGTTACAGATCTGGGCAGGGGTCGGGATACGCAGTATTTT
clone_size: -; v_call: TRBV7-2; j_call: TRBJ2-7; d_call: -; cdr3_aa: CASSLSPEGYEQYF; cdr3_nt: TGTGCCAGCAGCCTTTCACCCGAGGGCTACGAGCAGTACTTC
clone_size: few; v_call: TRBV5-5; j_call: TRBJ1-2; d_call: TRBD1; cdr3_aa: CASSHRGNYGYTF; cdr3_nt: TGTGCCAGCAGCCACAGGGGTAACTATGGCTACACCTTC
clone_size: -; v_call: TRBV4-1; j_call: TRBJ2-3; d_call: TRBD2; cdr3_aa: CASSHIRSGGSDTQYF; cdr3_nt: TGCGCCAGCAGCCATATCCGGAGCGGGGGGTCAGATACGCAGTATTTT
clone_size: once; v_call: TRBV11-3; j_call: TRBJ2-7; d_call: -; cdr3_aa: CASSPQGAHEQYF; cdr3_nt: TGTGCCAGCAGCCCCCAAGGGGCTCACGAGCAGTACTTC
clone_size: -; v_call: TRBV27; j_call: TRBJ2-7; d_call: -; cdr3_aa: CASSLTNGMDEQYF; cdr3_nt: TGTGCCAGCAGCCTTACTAACGGGATGGACGAGCAGTACTTC
clone_size: -; v_call: TRBV5-4; j_call: TRBJ1-1; d_call: -; cdr3_aa: CASSLGPEGIRTEAFF; cdr3_nt: TGTGCCAGCAGCTTGGGCCCGGAGGGAATAAGGACTGAAGCTTTCTTT
clone_size: few; v_call: TRBV19; j_call: TRBJ1-1; d_call: -; cdr3_aa: CASSLGTSGNTEAFF; cdr3_nt: TGTGCCAGTAGCCTCGGGACTTCGGGGAACACTGAAGCTTTCTTT
clone_size: -; v_call: TRBV6-6; j_call: TRBJ2-2; d_call: TRBD2; cdr3_aa: CASRPGGTGELFF; cdr3_nt: TGTGCCAGCAGACCGGGGGGCACCGGGGAGCTGTTTTTT
clone_size: -; v_call: TRBV7-8; j_call: TRBJ2-5; d_call: TRBD2; cdr3_aa: CASSYRLAGQETQYF; cdr3_nt: TGTGCCAGCAGCTACAGACTAGCGGGCCAAGAGACCCAGTACTTC
clone_size: -; v_call: TRBV18; j_call: TRBJ1-1; d_call: -; cdr3_aa: CASSPLSGGTEAFF; cdr3_nt: TGTGCCAGCTCACCGCTTTCGGGAGGCACTGAAGCTTTCTTT
clone_size: -; v_call: TRBV7-9; j_call: TRBJ2-3; d_call: -; cdr3_aa: CASSLGALSTDTQYF; cdr3_nt: TGTGCCAGCAGCCTCGGGGCCCTTAGCACAGATACGCAGTATTTT
clone_size: few; v_call: TRBV14; j_call: TRBJ2-4; d_call: TRBD2; cdr3_aa: CASSRTGGSKNIQYF; cdr3_nt: TGTGCCAGCAGCCGCACCGGGGGGTCAAAAAACATTCAGTACTTC
clone_size: once; v_call: TRBV5-6; j_call: TRBJ1-5; d_call: -; cdr3_aa: CASSRRGGRVQPQHF; cdr3_nt: TGTGCCAGCAGCCGTCGGGGCGGGAGGGTACAGCCCCAGCATTTT
clone_size: few; v_call: TRBV7-2; j_call: TRBJ2-3; d_call: TRBD2; cdr3_aa: CASSRIILAGGPDTQYF; cdr3_nt: TGTGCCAGCAGCCGAATTATACTAGCGGGAGGGCCTGATACGCAGTATTTT
clone_size: -; v_call: TRBV30; j_call: TRBJ2-1; d_call: -; cdr3_aa: CAWSKGETSYNEQFF; cdr3_nt: TGTGCCTGGAGTAAAGGGGAGACCTCCTACAATGAGCAGTTCTTC
clone_size: -; v_call: TRBV11-3; j_call: TRBJ2-7; d_call: -; cdr3_aa: CASSTREGEQYF; cdr3_nt: TGTGCCAGCAGCACTAGAGAAGGGGAGCAGTACTTC
clone_size: -; v_call: TRBV9; j_call: TRBJ2-1; d_call: TRBD1; cdr3_aa: CASSSGQGAYNEQFF; cdr3_nt: TGTGCCAGCAGCTCCGGACAGGGTGCCTACAATGAGCAGTTCTTC
clone_size: -; v_call: TRBV7-2; j_call: TRBJ2-7; d_call: -; cdr3_aa: CASSFVDPREQYF; cdr3_nt: TGTGCCAGCAGCTTCGTTGATCCGAGAGAGCAGTACTTC
clone_size: once; v_call: TRBV19; j_call: TRBJ2-2; d_call: TRBD2; cdr3_aa: CASRAGVDGELFF; cdr3_nt: TGTGCCAGTAGGGCGGGGGTTGACGGGGAGCTGTTTTTT
clone_size: -; v_call: TRBV9; j_call: TRBJ2-7; d_call: -; cdr3_aa: CASSASVDRGPYEQYF; cdr3_nt: TGTGCCAGCAGCGCCAGCGTAGATCGGGGACCCTACGAGCAGTACTTC
clone_size: -; v_call: TRBV5-1; j_call: TRBJ1-1; d_call: TRBD1; cdr3_aa: CASSLPGTGDTEAFF; cdr3_nt: TGCGCCAGCAGCTTGCCCGGGACAGGGGACACTGAAGCTTTCTTT
clone_size: -; v_call: TRBV5-8; j_call: TRBJ1-4; d_call: TRBD1; cdr3_aa: CASSLGTGVNEKLFF; cdr3_nt: TGTGCCAGCAGCCTCGGGACAGGCGTTAATGAAAAACTGTTTTTT
clone_size: once; v_call: TRBV10-3; j_call: TRBJ2-2; d_call: TRBD1; cdr3_aa: CAISTGQGTTGELFF; cdr3_nt: TGTGCCATCTCGACCGGACAGGGGACCACCGGGGAGCTGTTTTTT
clone_size: -; v_call: TRBV10-3; j_call: TRBJ2-1; d_call: TRBD2; cdr3_aa: CAISGASGRTYNEQFF; cdr3_nt: TGTGCCATCAGTGGGGCGAGCGGGAGGACGTACAATGAGCAGTTCTTC
clone_size: -; v_call: TRBV7-2; j_call: TRBJ2-7; d_call: -; cdr3_aa: CASSPRTVGEQYF; cdr3_nt: TGTGCCAGCAGCCCGCGGACGGTGGGGGAGCAGTACTTC
clone_size: -; v_call: TRBV4-1; j_call: TRBJ2-1; d_call: TRBD2; cdr3_aa: CASSQGPAGGRNEQFF; cdr3_nt: TGCGCCAGCAGCCAAGGACCCGCGGGGGGGAGAAATGAGCAGTTCTTC
clone_size: -; v_call: TRBV18; j_call: TRBJ2-5; d_call: -; cdr3_aa: CASSPTSGGPETQYF; cdr3_nt: TGTGCCAGCTCACCAACCTCGGGGGGCCCAGAGACCCAGTACTTC
clone_size: -; v_call: TRBV21-1; j_call: TRBJ1-3; d_call: -; cdr3_aa: CASSKEKVTSSGNTIYF; cdr3_nt: TGTGCCAGCAGCAAAGAAAAAGTAACGAGCTCTGGAAACACCATATATTTT
clone_size: -; v_call: TRBV4-2; j_call: TRBJ2-5; d_call: TRBD2; cdr3_aa: CASSQAWASGGAWETQYF; cdr3_nt: TGTGCCAGCAGCCAAGCATGGGCTAGCGGGGGGGCCTGGGAGACCCAGTACTTC
clone_size: -; v_call: TRBV4-1; j_call: TRBJ2-1; d_call: -; cdr3_aa: CASSQVGSYNEQFF; cdr3_nt: TGCGCCAGCAGCCAAGTAGGCTCCTACAATGAGCAGTTCTTC
clone_size: -; v_call: TRBV7-9; j_call: TRBJ2-7; d_call: TRBD1; cdr3_aa: CASSPDRVEQYF; cdr3_nt: TGTGCCAGCAGCCCCGACAGGGTCGAGCAGTACTTC
clone_size: -; v_call: TRBV6-1; j_call: TRBJ1-1; d_call: -; cdr3_aa: CASSTTRGNTEAFF; cdr3_nt: TGTGCCAGCAGTACCACAAGAGGGAACACTGAAGCTTTCTTT
clone_size: -; v_call: TRBV6-1; j_call: TRBJ1-2; d_call: -; cdr3_aa: CASSQSRDNGYTF; cdr3_nt: TGTGCCAGCAGTCAATCCCGGGACAATGGCTACACCTTC
clone_size: -; v_call: TRBV29-1; j_call: TRBJ2-5; d_call: TRBD1; cdr3_aa: CSVGQGQETQYF; cdr3_nt: TGCAGCGTCGGACAGGGGCAAGAGACCCAGTACTTC
clone_size: -; v_call: TRBV27; j_call: TRBJ2-2; d_call: TRBD2; cdr3_aa: CASSFSAGMGTGELFF; cdr3_nt: TGTGCCAGCAGTTTTTCAGCGGGAATGGGCACCGGGGAGCTGTTTTTT
clone_size: few; v_call: TRBV30; j_call: TRBJ1-5; d_call: TRBD1; cdr3_aa: CAWSFQGANNQPQHF; cdr3_nt: TGTGCCTGGAGTTTCCAGGGGGCGAACAATCAGCCCCAGCATTTT
clone_size: -; v_call: TRBV28; j_call: TRBJ1-5; d_call: -; cdr3_aa: CASSWRLDQPQHF; cdr3_nt: TGTGCCAGCAGTTGGAGACTTGATCAGCCCCAGCATTTT
clone_size: few; v_call: TRBV19; j_call: TRBJ1-2; d_call: -; cdr3_aa: CASNRPSYGYTF; cdr3_nt: TGTGCCAGTAACAGACCATCCTATGGCTACACCTTC
clone_size: -; v_call: TRBV5-1; j_call: TRBJ2-3; d_call: -; cdr3_aa: CASSLVGTSTDTQYF; cdr3_nt: TGCGCCAGCAGCTTGGTGGGCACTAGCACAGATACGCAGTATTTT